This TCR beta chain is drawn from a study of regulatory T cells in long-lasting Graves disease. Time point here: newly diagnosed GD, antithyroid drugs for less than 3 months. PBMCs provided the RNA from which the TCR library was made. The patients were drawn from one endocrinology department in Xi'an, China. This clonotype was found many times. Its specificity is unknown. Findings and limits, study-wide: The study found lower TCR diversity in persistent Graves' patients than in newly diagnosed ones.

Through Arm-PCR of CDR3 regions and iRepertoire HTBI primers, TCR beta libraries were built. Using its own MiXCR run on the multiplex PCR reads, TCRdb lists one record per CDR3 protein. Counted here are hundreds of thousands of distinct CDR3 sequences, approximately 15% occurring once; the ten biggest clones make up roughly 30%. The same data also contributed to another study, on T cells in Graves' hyperthyroidism and ophthalmopathy. This second report adds: With the HTBI primer set, the TCR CDR3 went through a first round of RT-PCR. Most thyroid clonotypes expanded above 0.001 appeared in blood too.

The sequence came from a man between 40 and 49 years old with Graves disease. The sample consisted of peripheral blood mononuclear cells (PBMCs), taken at new diagnosis, from a patient treated with antithyroid drugs.

The CDR3 region has the DNA TGCGCCAGCAGCGACCAGTCCTGGGGGGCGGCTGAAGCTTTCTTT. Translated: CASSDQSWGAAEAFF. This sequence joins TRBV5-1 and TRBJ1-1, with a tentative D call TRBD1 (6 bases). Germline CDR1 reads SGHRS; CDR2 reads YFSETQ. The V gene lost 4 bases and the J gene lost 6 bases, with 19 bases spanning the gap. The length of the CDR3 is 15 residues.